The 9 T cell receptor beta chains presented below share a single source sample, sequenced in a study of shared clonotypes between healthy human individuals. Measured with immunoSEQ multiplex PCR; TCRdb has only the in-frame clones, and not every one. In the table there are some 470,000 clones, 70% to 80% of which are singletons. The specimen was PBMCs. These receptors were obtained from a middle-aged woman in good health. Some clones in this sample may be carry-over from other donors' samples.

The chain recombines TRBV14 with TRBJ2-7, with 7 bases matching TRBD2. From germline, CDR1 is SGHDN and CDR2 FVKESK. V shed 2 bases and J 0 bases; nucleotides not matched to a gene: 7. The CDR3 length is 16 residues. The CDR3 region has the DNA TGTGCCAGCAGCCAACCGGGACTAAGGAGCTCCTACGAGCAGTACTTC. Protein product: CASSQPGLRSSYEQYF.

The chain joins TRBV7-9 to TRBJ2-7; D is ambiguous. The CDR3 runs to 14 residues. Trimming stripped 3 bases from V and 3 bases from J, with 12 bases between. Looked up from germline, CDR1 is SEHNR and CDR2 is FQNEAQ (reference sequence). CDR3 sequence: CASSFDGLGYEQYF. The CDR3 DNA reads as TGTGCCAGCAGCTTCGACGGATTGGGCTACGAGCAGTACTTC.

The chain recombines TRBV7-9 with TRBJ2-7, with D unclear. This CDR3 is 11 amino acids long. V lost 5 bases, J lost 6 bases, and 8 bases lay in between. CDR1 is SEHNR and CDR2 is FQNEAQ in the germline V gene (reference sequence). This CDR3 reads CASSRLPEQYF. CDR3 in DNA: TGTGCCAGCAGCCGCCTCCCCGAGCAGTACTTC. Full variable domain (remainder filled in from reference TRBV7-9 and TRBJ2-7): DTGVSQNPRHKITKRGQNVTFRCDPISEHNRLYWYRQTLGQGPEFLTYFQNEAQLEKSRLLSDRFSAERPKGSFSTLEIQRTEQGDSAMYLCASSRLPEQYFGPGTRLTVT.

The J gene is TRBJ2-3, the V gene TRBV19; 8 bases are a match to TRBD1. CDR1 and CDR2 (germline): LNHDA, SQIVND (reference sequence). Trimming took 4 bases from V and 4 from J; bases not matched to a gene: 10. CDR3 length equals 16 residues. The CDR3 reads CASSSRGRGYPDTQYF. The CDR3 coding sequence is TGTGCCAGTAGTAGCAGGGGGCGCGGGTATCCAGATACGCAGTATTTT.

This sequence joins TRBV10-3 and TRBJ2-5; 13 bases map to TRBD2. The last part of the DNA fits TRBJ2-7 better; the J call may be wrong. Germline V gives CDR1 ENHRY, CDR2 SYGVKD. The CDR3 spans 18 residues. The CDR3 loop reads CAISEAGQTSGRTYEQYF. Written as DNA, the CDR3 is TGTGCCATCAGTGAGGCGGGACAGACTAGCGGGAGGACCTACGAGCAGTACTTC.

The rearrangement joins TRBV5-1 to TRBJ2-3, with D maybe TRBD2 (6 bases). Germline V gives CDR1 SGHRS, CDR2 YFSETQ. Trimming stripped 1 base from V and 3 bases from J, with 15 bases between. This CDR3 has 16 residues. The CDR3 spells CASSLTTMGGTDTQYF. In nucleotides, the CDR3 is TGCGCCAGCAGCTTGACAACAATGGGGGGAACAGATACGCAGTATTTT.

The chain couples TRBV7-9 to TRBJ1-4, with D unresolved. Per germline, CDR1 SEHNR and CDR2 FQNEAQ (reference sequence). The CDR3 has 15 residues. Trimming removed 0 bases at V and 5 bases at J, with 10 bases between. The CDR3 sequence is CASSLAAGWNEKLFF. The CDR3 DNA follows: TGTGCCAGCAGCTTAGCCGCGGGGTGGAATGAAAAACTGTTTTTT.

The chain combines TRBV6-5 with TRBJ2-5; no reliable D call. V dropped 4 bases and J dropped 1 base, with 13 bases sitting between them. In germline, CDR1 is MNHEY, CDR2 SVGAGI. This CDR3 is 15 amino acids long. The CDR3, as DNA: TGTGCCAGCAGTTCGTTGAAGGTTTTCCAAGAGACCCAGTACTTC. This encodes CASSSLKVFQETQYF.

The rearrangement uses TRBV28 and TRBJ2-1, with 11 bases aligning to TRBD2. The CDR3 runs 17 residues. From germline, CDR1 is MDHEN and CDR2 SYDVKM. J lost 3 bases, V lost 6 bases, and 10 bases had no gene match. CDR3 sequence: CASRTSGITSLYNEQFF. DNA of the CDR3: TGTGCCAGCAGGACTAGCGGGATAACCTCACTCTACAATGAGCAGTTCTTC.